This T cell receptor beta chain was profiled in a study of radiation and T cells in renal cell carcinoma. Findings and limits, study-wide: Baseline intratumoral clonotype presence is unknown without pretreatment biopsies. Top tumor clonotypes rose in blood 2 weeks post-radiation, then contracted.

Time point noted: blood 4 weeks post-SBRT, at nephrectomy. Noted treatment: 15 Gy SBRT to primary tumor, nephrectomy 4 weeks later. Nephrectomy followed 15 Gy stereotactic body radiation by 4 weeks. The tumor was a clear cell renal cell carcinoma. This CDR3 spans 13 amino acids. Germline V gene lookup returns CDR1 MNHEY and CDR2 SMNVEV (reference sequence). V was clipped by 11 bases and J by 0 bases, with 11 bases between them. For this clone: Its antigen is still unknown.

Libraries were prepared by immunoSEQ multiplex PCR; TCRdb keeps only in-frame clonotypes and omits some of them. The data hold around 180,000 clones, with 88% observed a single time. The gene calls are TRBV27 and TRBJ1-5, with D possibly being TRBD1 (5 bases). This clonotype was obtained from a woman aged 50 to 60 with renal cell carcinoma. The input for sequencing was blood, taken from a patient whose treatment included radiotherapy and nephrectomy. The CDR3 is CAAGGDSNQPQHF. The CDR3 DNA follows: TGTGCCGCGGGAGGGGATAGCAATCAGCCCCAGCATTTT.